The 24 T cell receptor beta chains below all came from one sample that was sequenced in a study of T-cell reconstitution after alpha-beta-depleted transplantation in children. During its preparation, the TCRbeta library received unique molecular identifiers. In TCRdb, the PCR reads were re-called with MiXCR into one record per CDR3 protein. The data contain 150,000 to 250,000 distinct CDR3 sequences, less than 15% of them singletons. The material sequenced was PBMCs from the stem cell graft donor, taken from the stem cell graft. These receptors were obtained from a human donor who donated a stem cell graft to a child with acute lymphoblastic leukemia.

This clonotype was seen many times. The chain couples TRBV20-1 to TRBJ2-2, with unresolved D. V shed 1 base and J shed 2 bases, with 5 bases lying between them. Germline V gene lookup returns CDR1 DFQATT and CDR2 SNEGSKA (reference sequence). This CDR3 spans 13 amino acids. CDR3 sequence: CSARVRNTGELFF. The CDR3 coding sequence is TGCAGTGCTAGAGTCCGTAACACCGGGGAGCTGTTTTTT.

Concerning this clonotype itself: Just one base apart from a much larger clone, this may be a read error. This chain uses TRBV4-1 with TRBJ2-2; 11 positions match TRBD2. The CDR3 contains 17 residues. After removal of 4 bases from V and 6 bases from J, the junction contained 10 bases not matched to a gene. Germline V gene data show CDR1 as MGHRA and CDR2 as YSYEKL. The CDR3 loop reads CASSPGLAEDGPGELFF. For the CDR3, the DNA is TGCGCCAGCAGCCCGGGACTAGCGGAAGACGGTCCCGGGGAGCTGTTTTTT.

In this sample, this clonotype turned up many times. V usage is TRBV6-1 and J usage is TRBJ1-6; no firm D call. The CDR3 extends over 13 amino acids. Trimming removed 4 bases from V and 5 bases from J, with 6 bases in between. The germline V gene encodes CDR1 MNHNS and CDR2 SASEGT. The CDR3 DNA follows: TGTGCCAGCAGTGGCAGCAATAATTCACCCCTCCACTTT. As protein: CASSGSNNSPLHF.

This clonotype was recorded at least ten times. The V gene is TRBV10-3, the J gene TRBJ2-5; D ambiguous. The germline V and J ends were trimmed by 3 bases and 9 bases, with 8 bases remaining between them. The CDR3 is made up of 11 amino acids. Germline assignment: CDR1 ENHRY and CDR2 SYGVKD. In DNA form, the CDR3 reads TGTGCCATCAGTGAAGATCGGGCCCAGTACTTC. This gives the protein CAISEDRAQYF.

In this sample, this clonotype turned up many times. This CDR3 is CSVGGGEPYNEQFF. CDR3 DNA: TGCAGCGTTGGGGGAGGGGAGCCCTACAATGAGCAGTTCTTC. The genes are TRBV29-1 and TRBJ2-1; 7 bases align to TRBD2. The V gene end was trimmed by 4 bases and the J gene end by 2 bases; junction bases not matched to a gene: 5. The CDR3 has 14 residues. Germline V CDR1 and CDR2: SQVTM, ANQGSEA.

DNA of the CDR3: TGCAGCGTTGATGAACAAGCGGGTGCCGGGGAGCTGTTTTTT. Translation gives CSVDEQAGAGELFF. The V gene is TRBV29-1, the J gene TRBJ2-2, with D tentatively TRBD2 (6 bases). CDR1 and CDR2 from the germline V gene are SQVTM and ANQGSEA. The ends were cut back, 3 bases at V and 6 bases at J, with 14 bases in the middle. The CDR3 length is 14 residues.

The chain links TRBV7-2 to TRBJ2-5; D gene ambiguous. Trimming pared 2 bases from V and 7 bases from J, leaving 17 bases between. CDR3 size: 15 residues. Germline CDR1 is SGHTA and CDR2 is FQGNSA. The CDR3 here is CASSLRSTQVATQYF. DNA of the CDR3: TGTGCCAGCAGCTTACGGTCTACGCAGGTTGCGACCCAGTACTTC.

This clonotype occurred many times. The chain links TRBV12-3 or TRBV12-4 to TRBJ2-1, with D possibly being TRBD1 (6 bases). This CDR3 comprises 12 residues. Trimming took 6 bases from V and 12 from J, leaving 15 bases between them. CDR3 amino acids: CASSPHRDVQFF. CDR3 sequence (DNA): TGTGCCAGCAGCCCCCACAGGGATGTGCAGTTCTTC.

The chain carries TRBV6-1 and TRBJ1-1; D may be TRBD1 (5 bases). The V end was cut by 7 bases, the J end by 0 bases, with 9 bases between. Germline V gene sequence: CDR1 MNHNS, CDR2 SASEGT. This CDR3 has 13 amino acids. This CDR3 is CASMRGLNTEAFF. Here the CDR3 DNA reads TGTGCCAGCATGAGGGGACTGAACACTGAAGCTTTCTTT.

The chain is built from TRBV18 and TRBJ1-1; no clear D gene. Trimming removed 2 bases from V and 8 bases from J, with 12 bases in between. The CDR3 has 13 residues. Germline V gene sequence: CDR1 KGHSH, CDR2 LQKENI. Here the CDR3 reads CASSPSADGEAFF. CDR3 nucleotide sequence: TGTGCCAGCTCACCATCAGCGGACGGAGAAGCTTTCTTT. The full variable domain, in which reference TRBV18 and TRBJ1-1 provide the parts outside the CDR3, is NAGVMQNPRHLVRRRGQEARLRCSPMKGHSHVYWYRQLPEEGLKFMVYLQKENIIDESGMPKERFSAEFPKEGPSILRIQQVVRGDSAAYFCASSPSADGEAFFGQGTRLTVV.

The rearrangement joins TRBV30 to TRBJ2-1, with D unclear. V was cut by 5 bases and J by 5 bases, with 16 bases left in between. The germline V gene encodes CDR1 GTSNPN and CDR2 SVGIG (reference sequence). The CDR3 runs to 14 residues. DNA for the CDR3: TGTGCCTGGGGGGATCGGTGGGCTGACAATGAGCAGTTCTTC. It translates to CAWGDRWADNEQFF.

This clonotype was observed a few times. This chain connects TRBV20-1 to TRBJ1-6, with 10 nucleotides matching TRBD1. The germline CDR1 and CDR2 sequences are DFQATT and SNEGSKA (reference sequence). Trimming at V came to 1 base and at J to 7 bases, leaving 4 bases not matched to a gene. The CDR3 is 15 residues long. The CDR3 loop reads CSARAGTGENSPLHF. CDR3 DNA sequence: TGCAGTGCTAGAGCCGGGACAGGGGAAAATTCACCCCTCCACTTT.

The genes are TRBV20-1 and TRBJ2-5; 15 bases align to TRBD2. The CDR3 is 13 residues long. With V trimmed by 6 bases and J by 5 bases, 1 base remained unmatched. Germline assignment: CDR1 DFQATT and CDR2 SNEGSKA (reference sequence). The CDR3 sequence: CSAGTSGRETQYF. CDR3 nucleotide sequence: TGCAGTGCGGGGACTAGCGGGAGGGAGACCCAGTACTTC.

This clonotype appeared a few times. The chain couples TRBV3-1 to TRBJ1-4; 10 positions agree with TRBD1. Germline CDR1 reads LGHDT; CDR2 reads YNNKEL (reference sequence). Trimming at V came to 4 bases and at J to 7 bases, leaving 6 bases not matched to a gene. The CDR3 is made up of 15 amino acids. CDR3 nucleotides: TGTGCCAGCAGCCCGGCGTGGGACAGGGGTGAAAAACTGTTTTTT. Its translation is CASSPAWDRGEKLFF.

The V call is TRBV6-5, the J call TRBJ1-2, with 10 bases identical to TRBD1. J lost 7 bases, V lost 4 bases, and 9 bases had no gene match. The CDR3 covers 15 residues. CDR1 is MNHEY and CDR2 is SVGAGI in the germline V gene. The CDR3 reads CASSLTGQGGGGYTF. DNA of the CDR3: TGTGCCAGCAGTTTAACAGGACAGGGGGGGGGTGGCTACACCTTC.

A note on this clonotype: A much bigger clone sits one base away, suggesting this may be a read error. The chain links TRBV27 to TRBJ2-3, with 12 bases matching TRBD2. This CDR3 comprises 18 residues. CDR1 and CDR2 (germline): MNHEY, SMNVEV (reference sequence). V shed 8 bases, J shed 2 bases, and the junction held 14 bases outside the gene matches. The CDR3 loop is CASGTLAGGPQNTDTQYF. The CDR3 DNA follows: TGTGCCAGCGGCACACTAGCGGGAGGTCCTCAGAACACAGATACGCAGTATTTT.

In the case of this clonotype: The junction departs from germline at one end; a sequencing error may be responsible. V usage is TRBV19 and J usage is TRBJ1-5; D unresolved. This CDR3 has 12 amino acids. CDR1 is LNHDA and CDR2 is SQIVND in the germline V gene (reference sequence). CDR3 in amino acids: CASSIGHQPQHF. Written as DNA, the CDR3 is TGTGCCAGTAGCATAGGGCATCAGCCCCAGCATTTT. The complete variable domain, with remaining parts taken from reference TRBV19 and TRBJ1-5, reads DGGITQSPKYLFRKEGQNVTLSCEQNLNHDAMYWYRQDPGQGLRLIYYSQIVNDFQKGDIAEGYSVSREKKESFPLTVTSAQKNPTAFYLCASSIGHQPQHFGDGTRLSIL.

In its sample, this clonotype was seen a few times. This sequence joins TRBV12-3 or TRBV12-4 and TRBJ1-4; 8 nucleotides agree with TRBD1. CDR3 length equals 19 residues. V lost 3 bases and J lost 3; bases outside the gene matches: 15. The CDR3 DNA reads as TGTGCCAGCAGTTTCTCTTTGTATGGCAGGGGGCCTGCTAATGAAAAACTGTTTTTT. Amino acid sequence: CASSFSLYGRGPANEKLFF.

This clonotype came up many times. The chain employs TRBV5-1 and TRBJ2-3; 8 bases are a match to TRBD1. Unmatched junction bases numbered 9, after V lost 4 bases and J lost 5 bases. Germline assignment: CDR1 SGHRS and CDR2 YFSETQ. The CDR3 spans 15 residues. CDR3 loop: CASSPGQGGRDTQYF. The DNA of the CDR3 is TGCGCCAGCAGCCCAGGACAGGGTGGTAGAGATACGCAGTATTTT. Complete variable domain (other parts from reference TRBV5-1 and TRBJ2-3): KAGVTQTPRYLIKTRGQQVTLSCSPISGHRSVSWYQQTPGQGLQFLFEYFSETQRNKGNFPGRFSGRQFSNSRSEMNVSTLELGDSALYLCASSPGQGGRDTQYFGPGTRLTVL.

This clonotype was counted at least ten times. The chain carries TRBV11-2 and TRBJ2-5; the D is unclear. CDR1 and CDR2 (germline): SGHAT, FQNNGV. Deletions cut 1 base from V and 6 bases from J, with 3 bases between. The CDR3 sequence is 11 residues long. This CDR3 is CASSLGQTQYF. The CDR3 DNA reads TGTGCCAGCAGCTTAGGACAGACCCAGTACTTC.

The table lists this clonotype with many counts. CDR3 DNA sequence: TGCGCCAGCAGCTGGGCGGGATACAACACCGGGGAGCTGTTTTTT. This translates into CASSWAGYNTGELFF. This chain links TRBV5-1 with TRBJ2-2, with TRBD2 as a possible D gene (6 bases). This CDR3 is 15 amino acids long. Germline V CDR1 and CDR2: SGHRS, YFSETQ. V lost 3 bases to trimming and J lost 2 bases, with 11 bases between them.

The sample holds a few counts of this clonotype. J is TRBJ2-5 and V is TRBV5-1, with 9 bases matching TRBD1. Unmatched junction bases numbered 7, after V lost 3 bases and J lost 1 base. This CDR3 contains 16 residues. Germline CDR1 is SGHRS and CDR2 is YFSETQ. CDR3 amino acids: CASSSGDRVGQETQYF. The CDR3 DNA is TGCGCCAGCAGCTCGGGGGACAGGGTAGGCCAAGAGACCCAGTACTTC.

This clonotype was found many times. The chain joins TRBV20-1 to TRBJ2-5; 16 bases are shared with TRBD2. Per the germline V gene, CDR1 is DFQATT and CDR2 is SNEGSKA (reference sequence). This CDR3 has 17 amino acids. Losses at the gene ends were 3 bases for V and 5 bases for J; bases not matched to a gene: 9. CDR3 sequence: CSASLGLAGGPRETQYF. The CDR3 DNA sequence: TGCAGTGCTAGCCTGGGACTAGCGGGAGGGCCCAGGGAGACCCAGTACTTC.

This clonotype was counted many times. The genes are TRBV5-6 and TRBJ2-2, with 10 bases matching TRBD1. CDR3 size: 16 residues. Germline V lookup: CDR1 SGHDT, CDR2 YYEEEE. Trimming removed 0 bases from V and 3 bases from J; junction bases left unmatched: 2. The DNA for the CDR3 is TGTGCCAGCAGCTTGGTCGGACAGGGGGACACCGGGGAGCTGTTTTTT. It is translated as CASSLVGQGDTGELFF.